Sequencing of this T cell receptor (beta chain) was carried out in a study of blood T cell repertoires in COVID-19. Per the authors' pipeline: The assay estimated nucleated cells by amplifying reference gene primers. Only in-frame clones appear in the TCRdb table, and some are missing; sequencing was by immunoSEQ multiplex PCR. Clone size and V and J calls were adopted from that table, with D and trimming inferred from the DNA. Seen here are over 200,000 clones, about 83% observed once, and the top ten hold about 9%. Trimming stripped 4 bases from V and 3 bases from J, with 9 bases between. In germline, CDR1 is KGHSH, CDR2 LQKENI. This CDR3 region has 13 residues.

Sequencing was carried out using peripheral blood. The origin of this receptor is a middle-aged man with active or convalescent COVID-19. This chain uses TRBV18 with TRBJ1-1; D is unresolved. This CDR3 reads CASSQSAYTEAFF. The DNA of the CDR3 is TGTGCCAGCTCACAATCAGCGTACACTGAAGCTTTCTTT.